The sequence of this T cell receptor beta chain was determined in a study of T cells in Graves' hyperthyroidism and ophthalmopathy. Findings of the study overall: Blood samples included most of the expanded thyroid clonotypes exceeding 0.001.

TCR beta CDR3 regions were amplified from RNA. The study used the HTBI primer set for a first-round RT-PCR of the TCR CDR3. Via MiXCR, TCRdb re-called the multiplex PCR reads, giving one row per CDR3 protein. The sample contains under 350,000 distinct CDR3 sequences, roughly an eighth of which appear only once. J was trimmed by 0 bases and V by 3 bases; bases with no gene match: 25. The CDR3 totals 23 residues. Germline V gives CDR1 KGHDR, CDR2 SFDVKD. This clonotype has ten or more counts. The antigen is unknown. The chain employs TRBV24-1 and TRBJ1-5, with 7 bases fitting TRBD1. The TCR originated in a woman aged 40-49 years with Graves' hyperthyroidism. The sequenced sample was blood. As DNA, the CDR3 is TGTGCCACCAGTGATCCCCCCTGCGGTTCGACAGTGTACAGGGGACTTAGCAATCAGCCCCAGCATTTT. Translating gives CATSDPPCGSTVYRGLSNQPQHF.